This T cell receptor beta chain originates from a study of cytomegalovirus exposure and HLA in healthy donors. Study-level information: Findings of an earlier analysis included roughly 120 million unique TCR beta sequences from roughly 200 million T cells. Whole-study findings and limits: Sequencing likely produced, as an artifact, a cluster of highly shared sequence variants. Within an earlier analysis, most TCR beta V segments proved productive either about 87% or about 30% of the time. A later analysis found TCR association rates differed by HLA locus, highest for DRB1 and lowest for HLA-C.

The length of the CDR3 is 15 residues. Germline CDR1 is SEHNR and CDR2 is FQNEAQ (reference sequence). As concerns this clone: The antigen remains undetermined. A junction boundary mismatches the germline segment, possibly from a read error.

13 Jbeta primers and 60 Vbeta primers were used for the PCR. Measured with immunoSEQ multiplex PCR; TCRdb has only the in-frame clones, and not every one. The repertoire includes around 100,000 clones, about 76% of them detected once, and over 4% sits in the top ten. This chain links TRBV7-9 with TRBJ2-1, with 8 positions matching TRBD1. The receptor comes from a man aged 25-40 years in good health and CMV-seropositive. What was sequenced was PBMCs. The CDR3 here is CSSSPVGQGNNEQFF. CDR3 sequence (DNA): TGTTCCAGCAGCCCCGTCGGACAGGGAAACAATGAGCAGTTCTTC. Supplemented by reference TRBV7-9 and TRBJ2-1, the full variable domain reads DTGVSQNPRHKITKRGQNVTFRCDPISEHNRLYWYRQTLGQGPEFLTYFQNEAQLEKSRLLSDRFSAERPKGSFSTLEIQRTEQGDSAMYLCSSSPVGQGNNEQFFGPGTRLTVL.